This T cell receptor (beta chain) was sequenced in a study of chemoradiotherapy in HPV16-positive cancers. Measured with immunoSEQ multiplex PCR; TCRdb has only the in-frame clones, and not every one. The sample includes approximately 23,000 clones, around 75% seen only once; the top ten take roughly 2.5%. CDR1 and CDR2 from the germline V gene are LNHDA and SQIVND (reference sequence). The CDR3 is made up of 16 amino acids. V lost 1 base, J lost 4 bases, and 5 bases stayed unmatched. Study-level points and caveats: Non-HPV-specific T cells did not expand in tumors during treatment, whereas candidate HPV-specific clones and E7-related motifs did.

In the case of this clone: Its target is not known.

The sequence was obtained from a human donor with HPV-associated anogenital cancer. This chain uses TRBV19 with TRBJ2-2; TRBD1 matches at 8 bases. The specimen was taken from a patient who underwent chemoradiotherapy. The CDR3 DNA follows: TGTGCCAGTAGTATAGCATCCGGGACAGGCACCGGGGAGCTGTTTTTT. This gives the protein CASSIASGTGTGELFF.